What follows is one T cell receptor beta chain and its context. This clonotype has a handful of counts. Its specific antigen is unknown. No per-base quality is available; no much larger clone lies one base away. The data are from a study of T-cell memory formation after mild COVID-19 (dated by TCRdb to the early 2020s). In the study overall: Most TCR sequence clusters were specific to one of the two donors. Longitudinal TCRalpha and TCRbeta repertoire sequencing tracked T-cell clones expanding and contracting after mild COVID-19 in a couple of donors. Two young, previously healthy adult volunteers, one female and one male, were included in the cohort.

The study at large found these results: Some responding clones were found in pre-infection memory, which suggests that pre-existing cross-reactive memory T cells took part in the SARS-CoV-2 response. Contracting CD4+ clones were located mainly in the CM and EM memory subsets, whereas CD8+ clones were found to be enriched in EMRA. Whether the second-wave clones peaking on day 37 were SARS-CoV-2 specific was not confirmed. Clones that contracted from day 15 to 85 showed balanced CD4/CD8 phenotypes, whereas a second wave of clones that expanded from day 15 to 37 leaned towards CD4+. The study included only a couple of mild cases, and larger cohorts that include severe cases with pre-infection samples were judged to be necessary.

Ficoll-Paque density gradient centrifugation was the method used to isolate PBMCs. Sequenced using an Illumina NovaSeq 6000. Using 5'RACE with constant-segment primers, TCRalpha and TCRbeta cDNA libraries were constructed, with sample barcodes and unique molecular identifiers added in the process. RNA was extracted from every sample with Trizol reagent. The libraries were amplified in two PCR steps, and the second step added a second sample barcode and Illumina TruSeq adapters. Sequencing of the libraries was done on an Illumina NovaSeq, producing 2 x 150 bp paired-end reads. Per the original workflow: The reads were demultiplexed and collapsed into UMI-guided consensus sequences using migec v1.2.7. Using mixcr v2.1.11, the UMI consensuses were aligned to TRA and TRB V and J templates and assembled into clonotypes. A clonotype was counted as expanded or contracted only when both edgeR and NoisET called the clonotype significant, with the noise models trained on biological replicates. For edgeR calls, the cutoffs were a false discovery rate-adjusted p below 0.01 and a log2 fold-change threshold of 1. As an exploratory analysis of dynamics, PCA with hierarchical clustering was applied to max-normalized trajectories of the 1000 most abundant clonotypes. Separately sequenced CD4+ and CD8+ repertoires were used to assign a CD4 or CD8 phenotype to each responding clone. The raw public data were reprocessed by TCRdb itself: fastp quality trimming at Q25, MiXCR clonotype calling, in-frame beta chains only. Rows are combined by CDR3 protein, so each entry shows the most common genes and DNA. The V and J calls were not made by the authors but by TCRdb's processing. Here the sample has 150,000 to 200,000 distinct CDR3 sequences; around 13% occur a single time. Over 12% of the sample is taken by the ten largest.

Specimen: PBMCs or a T cell subset sorted from them (not recorded which). This receptor was obtained from an adult woman who had mild COVID-19 (a few samples of this study predate the infection). The sample titles of this study are shuffled in the database, so cell type and time point are left out; the donor was told from shared clones.

CDR3 loop: CSARESRVVSKNIQYF. The DNA sequence is given as TGCAGTGCTAGAGAATCCAGGGTCGTGTCCAAAAACATTCAGTACTTC. The rearrangement joined TRBV20-1 to TRBJ2-4, and the D gene may be TRBD1, 5 bases matching. CDR1 and CDR2, per the germline V gene (reference sequence), are DFQATT and SNEGSKA. Spanning cysteine to phenylalanine, the CDR3 consists of 16 amino acids. Only the CDR3 region is kept as DNA, spanning 48 bases read in frame from base 1. The junction carries 14 bases between V and J, which are trimmed by 0 bases and 2 bases respectively.